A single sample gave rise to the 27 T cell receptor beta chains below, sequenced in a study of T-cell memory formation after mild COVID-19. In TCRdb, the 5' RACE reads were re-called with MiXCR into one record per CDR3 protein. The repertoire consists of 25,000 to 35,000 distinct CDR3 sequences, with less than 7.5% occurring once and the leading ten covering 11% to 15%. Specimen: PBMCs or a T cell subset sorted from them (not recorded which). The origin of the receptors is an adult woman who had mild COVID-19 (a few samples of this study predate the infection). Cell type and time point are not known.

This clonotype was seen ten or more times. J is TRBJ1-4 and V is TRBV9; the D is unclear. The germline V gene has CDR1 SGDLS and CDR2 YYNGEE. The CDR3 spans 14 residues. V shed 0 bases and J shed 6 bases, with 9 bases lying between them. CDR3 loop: CASSVGVEDEKLFF. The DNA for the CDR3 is TGTGCCAGCAGCGTAGGGGTGGAAGATGAAAAACTGTTTTTT.

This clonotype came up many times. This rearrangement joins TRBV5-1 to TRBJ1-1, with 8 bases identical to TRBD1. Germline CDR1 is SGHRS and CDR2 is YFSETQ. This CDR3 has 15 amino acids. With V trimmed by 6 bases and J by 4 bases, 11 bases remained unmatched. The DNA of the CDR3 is TGCGCCAGCATAGACGGGACAGGCGGATCCACTGAAGCTTTCTTT. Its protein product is CASIDGTGGSTEAFF.

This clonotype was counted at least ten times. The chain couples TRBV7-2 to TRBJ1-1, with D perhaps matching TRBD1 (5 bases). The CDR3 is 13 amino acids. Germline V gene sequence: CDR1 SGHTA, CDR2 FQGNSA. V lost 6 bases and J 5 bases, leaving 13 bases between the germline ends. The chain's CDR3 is CASSWGRGTEAFF. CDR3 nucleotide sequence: TGTGCCAGCAGTTGGGGCCGGGGGACTGAAGCTTTCTTT.

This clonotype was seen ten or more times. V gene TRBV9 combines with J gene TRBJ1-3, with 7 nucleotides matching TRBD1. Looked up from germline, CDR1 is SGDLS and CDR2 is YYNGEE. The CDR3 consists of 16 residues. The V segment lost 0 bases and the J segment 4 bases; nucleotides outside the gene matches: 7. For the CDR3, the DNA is TGTGCCAGCAGCGTAGACGCAGGGGGTACGGGAAACACCATATATTTT. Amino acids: CASSVDAGGTGNTIYF. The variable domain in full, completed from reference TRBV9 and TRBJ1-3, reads DSGVTQTPKHLITATGQRVTLRCSPRSGDLSVYWYQQSLDQGLQFLIQYYNGEERAKGNILERFSAQQFPDLHSELNLSSLELGDSALYFCASSVDAGGTGNTIYFGEGSWLTVV.

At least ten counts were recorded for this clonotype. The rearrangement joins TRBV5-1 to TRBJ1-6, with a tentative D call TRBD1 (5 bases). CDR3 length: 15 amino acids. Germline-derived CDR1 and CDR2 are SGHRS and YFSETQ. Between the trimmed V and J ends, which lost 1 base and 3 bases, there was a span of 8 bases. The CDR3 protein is CASSLRDVYNSPLHF. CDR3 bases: TGCGCCAGCAGCTTGAGGGACGTCTATAATTCACCCCTCCACTTT. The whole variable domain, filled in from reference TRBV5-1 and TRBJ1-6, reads KAGVTQTPRYLIKTRGQQVTLSCSPISGHRSVSWYQQTPGQGLQFLFEYFSETQRNKGNFPGRFSGRQFSNSRSEMNVSTLELGDSALYLCASSLRDVYNSPLHFGNGTRLTVT.

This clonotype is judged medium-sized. The CDR3 here is CASSVYTRGETQYF. For the CDR3, the DNA is TGTGCCAGCAGTGTCTACACTAGGGGGGAGACCCAGTACTTC. The V gene is TRBV27, the J gene TRBJ2-5, with D perhaps TRBD1 (6 bases). The CDR3 length is 14 residues. V dropped 5 bases and J dropped 5 bases, with 15 bases sitting between them. In germline, CDR1 is MNHEY, CDR2 SMNVEV (reference sequence).

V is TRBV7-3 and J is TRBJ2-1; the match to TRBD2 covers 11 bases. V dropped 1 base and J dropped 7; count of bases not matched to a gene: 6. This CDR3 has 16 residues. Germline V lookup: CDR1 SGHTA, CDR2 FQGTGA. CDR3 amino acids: CASSLITSGSLNEQFF. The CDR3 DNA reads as TGTGCCAGCAGCTTAATTACTAGCGGGAGCCTAAATGAGCAGTTCTTC.

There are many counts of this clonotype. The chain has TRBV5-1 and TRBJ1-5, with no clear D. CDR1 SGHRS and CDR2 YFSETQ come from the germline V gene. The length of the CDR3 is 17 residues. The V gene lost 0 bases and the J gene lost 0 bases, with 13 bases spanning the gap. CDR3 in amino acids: CASSLEPRRYSNQPQHF. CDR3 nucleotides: TGCGCCAGCAGCTTGGAGCCAAGAAGGTATAGCAATCAGCCCCAGCATTTT.

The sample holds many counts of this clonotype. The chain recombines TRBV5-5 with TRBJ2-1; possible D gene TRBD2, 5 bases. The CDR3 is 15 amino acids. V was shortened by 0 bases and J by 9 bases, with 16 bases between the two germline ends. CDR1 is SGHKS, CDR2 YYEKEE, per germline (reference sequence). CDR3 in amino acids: CASSLEVAGLREQFF. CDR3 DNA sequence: TGTGCCAGCAGCTTGGAAGTCGCCGGACTCCGTGAGCAGTTCTTC.

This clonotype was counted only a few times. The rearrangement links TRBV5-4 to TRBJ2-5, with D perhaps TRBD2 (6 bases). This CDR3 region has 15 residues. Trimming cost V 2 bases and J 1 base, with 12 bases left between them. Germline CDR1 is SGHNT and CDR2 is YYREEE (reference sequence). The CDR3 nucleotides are TGTGCCAGCAGCTTAGGAGGGCCGAGCCAAGAGACCCAGTACTTC. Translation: CASSLGGPSQETQYF.

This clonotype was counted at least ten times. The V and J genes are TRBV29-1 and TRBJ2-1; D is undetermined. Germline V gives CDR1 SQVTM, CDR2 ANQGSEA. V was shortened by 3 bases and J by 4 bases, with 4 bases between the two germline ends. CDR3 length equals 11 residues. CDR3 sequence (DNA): TGCAGCGTTGATGGTTACAATGAGCAGTTCTTC. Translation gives CSVDGYNEQFF.

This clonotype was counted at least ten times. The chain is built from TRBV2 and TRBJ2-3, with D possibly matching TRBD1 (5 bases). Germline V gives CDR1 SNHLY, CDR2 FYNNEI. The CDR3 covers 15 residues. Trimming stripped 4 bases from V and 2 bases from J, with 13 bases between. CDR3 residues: CASSGTPWNTDTQYF. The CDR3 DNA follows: TGTGCCAGCAGTGGGACACCCTGGAACACAGATACGCAGTATTTT. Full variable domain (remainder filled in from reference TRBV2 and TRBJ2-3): EPEVTQTPSHQVTQMGQEVILRCVPISNHLYFYWYRQILGQKVEFLVSFYNNEISEKSEIFDDQFSVERPDGSNFTLKIRSTKLEDSAMYFCASSGTPWNTDTQYFGPGTRLTVL.

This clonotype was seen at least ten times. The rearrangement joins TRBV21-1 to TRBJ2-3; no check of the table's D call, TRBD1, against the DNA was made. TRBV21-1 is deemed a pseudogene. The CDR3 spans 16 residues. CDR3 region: CASSKGPTGGTDTQYF. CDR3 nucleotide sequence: TGTGCCAGCAGCAAAGGTCCGACAGGTGGCACAGATACGCAGTATTTT.

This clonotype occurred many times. The CDR3 spells CASSRTVQETQYF. The CDR3 DNA reads as TGTGCCAGCAGCCGGACAGTCCAAGAGACCCAGTACTTC. This chain uses TRBV4-2 with TRBJ2-5, with D tentatively TRBD1 (6 bases). CDR1 is LGHNA and CDR2 is YNFKEQ in the germline V gene. The CDR3 extends over 13 amino acids. The ends were cut back, 4 bases at V and 1 base at J, with 7 bases in the middle.

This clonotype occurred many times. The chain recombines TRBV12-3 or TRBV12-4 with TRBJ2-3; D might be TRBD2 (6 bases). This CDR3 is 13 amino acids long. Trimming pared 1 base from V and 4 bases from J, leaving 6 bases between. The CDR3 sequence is CASSLGEADTQYF. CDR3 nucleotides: TGTGCCAGCAGTTTAGGGGAGGCAGATACGCAGTATTTT.

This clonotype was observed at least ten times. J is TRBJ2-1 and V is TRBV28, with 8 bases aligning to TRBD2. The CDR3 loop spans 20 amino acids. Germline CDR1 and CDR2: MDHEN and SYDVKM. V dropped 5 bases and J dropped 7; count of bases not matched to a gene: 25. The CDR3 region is CASSLLLVGREGRFKNEQFF. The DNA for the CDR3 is TGTGCCAGCAGTCTGCTTTTGGTAGGACGGGAGGGCCGATTTAAGAATGAGCAGTTCTTC.

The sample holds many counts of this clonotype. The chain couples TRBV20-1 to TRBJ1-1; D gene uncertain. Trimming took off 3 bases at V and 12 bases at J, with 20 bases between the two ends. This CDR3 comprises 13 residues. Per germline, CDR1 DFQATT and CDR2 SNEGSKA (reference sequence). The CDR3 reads CSASSPGREATFF. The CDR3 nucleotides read TGCAGTGCTAGTAGTCCCGGGCGGGAGGCAACTTTCTTT.

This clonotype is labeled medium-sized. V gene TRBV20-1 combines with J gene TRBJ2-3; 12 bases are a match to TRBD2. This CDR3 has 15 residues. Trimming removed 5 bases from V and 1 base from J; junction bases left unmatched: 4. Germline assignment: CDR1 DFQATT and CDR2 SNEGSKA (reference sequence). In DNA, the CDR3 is TGCAGTGCTTCACTAGCGGGGGGTCGCACAGATACGCAGTATTTT. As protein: CSASLAGGRTDTQYF.

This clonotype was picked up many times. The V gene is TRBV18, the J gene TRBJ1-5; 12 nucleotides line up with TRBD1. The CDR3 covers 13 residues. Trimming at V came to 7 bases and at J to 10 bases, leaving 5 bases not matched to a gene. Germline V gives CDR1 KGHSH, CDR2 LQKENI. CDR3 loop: CASCPGQGAPQHF. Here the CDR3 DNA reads TGTGCCAGCTGCCCGGGACAGGGGGCCCCCCAGCATTTT. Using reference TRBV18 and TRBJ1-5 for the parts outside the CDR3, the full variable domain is NAGVMQNPRHLVRRRGQEARLRCSPMKGHSHVYWYRQLPEEGLKFMVYLQKENIIDESGMPKERFSAEFPKEGPSILRIQQVVRGDSAAYFCASCPGQGAPQHFGDGTRLSIL.

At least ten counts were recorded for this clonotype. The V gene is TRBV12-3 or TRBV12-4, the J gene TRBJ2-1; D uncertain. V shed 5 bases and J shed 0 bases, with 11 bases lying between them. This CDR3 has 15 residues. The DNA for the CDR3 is TGTGCCAGCAGTCAACTGATTAGCTCCTACAATGAGCAGTTCTTC. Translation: CASSQLISSYNEQFF.

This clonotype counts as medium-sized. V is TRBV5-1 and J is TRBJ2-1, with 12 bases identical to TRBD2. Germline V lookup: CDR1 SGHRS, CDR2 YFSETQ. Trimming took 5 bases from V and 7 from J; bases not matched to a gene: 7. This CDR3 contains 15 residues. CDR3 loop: CASRFLAGGMNEQFF. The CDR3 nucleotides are TGCGCCAGCAGATTTCTAGCGGGGGGGATGAATGAGCAGTTCTTC.

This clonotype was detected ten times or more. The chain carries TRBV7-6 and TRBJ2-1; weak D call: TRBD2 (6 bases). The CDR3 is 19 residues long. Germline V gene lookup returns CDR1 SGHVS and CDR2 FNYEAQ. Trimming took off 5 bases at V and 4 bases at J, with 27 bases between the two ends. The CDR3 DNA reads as TGTGCCAGCAGCCGTACACCGTCGGCCCTGGCGGGGTCGTACAATGAGCAGTTCTTC. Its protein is CASSRTPSALAGSYNEQFF.

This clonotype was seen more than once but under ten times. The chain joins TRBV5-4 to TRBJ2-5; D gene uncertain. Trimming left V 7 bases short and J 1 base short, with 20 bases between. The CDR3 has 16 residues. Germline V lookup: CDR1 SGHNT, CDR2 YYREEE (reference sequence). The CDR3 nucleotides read TGTGCCAGCGCGTTAAGTCCAGCGTTACTCCAAGAGACCCAGTACTTC. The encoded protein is CASALSPALLQETQYF. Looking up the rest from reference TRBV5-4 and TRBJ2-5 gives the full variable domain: ETGVTQSPTHLIKTRGQQVTLRCSSQSGHNTVSWYQQALGQGPQFIFQYYREEENGRGNFPPRFSGLQFPNYSSELNVNALELDDSALYLCASALSPALLQETQYFGPGTRLLVL.

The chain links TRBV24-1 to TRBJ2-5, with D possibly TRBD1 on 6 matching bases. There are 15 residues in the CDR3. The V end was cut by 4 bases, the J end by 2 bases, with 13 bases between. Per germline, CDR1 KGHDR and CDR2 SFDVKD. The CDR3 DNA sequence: TGTGCCACCAGTGACCCTGGGACACCTCAAGAGACCCAGTACTTC. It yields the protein CATSDPGTPQETQYF.

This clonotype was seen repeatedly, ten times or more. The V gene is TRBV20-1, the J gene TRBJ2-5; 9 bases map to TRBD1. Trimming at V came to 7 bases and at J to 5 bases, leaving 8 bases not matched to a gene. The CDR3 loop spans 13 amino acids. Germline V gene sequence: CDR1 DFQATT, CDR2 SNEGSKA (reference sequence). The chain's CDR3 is CSGRTGALETQYF. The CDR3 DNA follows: TGCAGTGGCCGGACAGGGGCGCTGGAGACCCAGTACTTC.

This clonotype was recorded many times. CDR3 in amino acids: CASSDTNPGGETQYF. CDR3 nucleotides: TGTGCCAGCAGTGACACAAACCCCGGGGGGGAGACCCAGTACTTC. V and J are TRBV25-1 and TRBJ2-5, with 7 bases that match TRBD2. This CDR3 is built from 15 residues. Germline V gives CDR1 MGHDK, CDR2 SYGVNS. V shed 3 bases and J 5 bases; nucleotides not matched to a gene: 9.

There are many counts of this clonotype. The CDR3 region has the DNA TGTGCCAGCACCGCCCGGGGGGGCCGGGAGGAGACCCAGTACTTC. It is translated as CASTARGGREETQYF. The genes are TRBV6-5 and TRBJ2-5, with TRBD2 matching over 8 bases. Germline CDR1 is MNHEY and CDR2 is SVGAGI. The V segment lost 7 bases and the J segment 5 bases; nucleotides outside the gene matches: 12. The CDR3 has 15 amino acids.